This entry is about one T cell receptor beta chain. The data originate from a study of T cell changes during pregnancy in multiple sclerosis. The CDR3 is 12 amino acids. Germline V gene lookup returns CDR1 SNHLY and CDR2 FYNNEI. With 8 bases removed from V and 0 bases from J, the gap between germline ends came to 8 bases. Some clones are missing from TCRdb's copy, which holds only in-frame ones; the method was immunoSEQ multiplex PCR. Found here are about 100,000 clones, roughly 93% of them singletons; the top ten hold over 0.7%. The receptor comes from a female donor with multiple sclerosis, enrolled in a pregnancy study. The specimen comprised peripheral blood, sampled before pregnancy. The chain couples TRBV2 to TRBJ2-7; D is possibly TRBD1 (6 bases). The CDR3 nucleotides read TGTGCCAGCGGGACATTCTCCTACGAGCAGTACTTC. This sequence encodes CASGTFSYEQYF.